The 6 T cell receptor beta chains in this list originate from one sample, sequenced in a study of blood T cells in healthy people across ages. The authors ran a second PCR of roughly 6 to 12 cycles using a sample-barcoded 5' primer and a J-beta primer mix. TCRdb passed the 5' RACE reads through MiXCR, listing each CDR3 protein once. The data hold some 1,800,000 distinct CDR3 sequences, with roughly two fifths observed a single time. The sample comprised blood. These receptors came from a human donor in good health.

The V and J genes are TRBV9 and TRBJ1-2; D is unclear. The V and J ends lost 2 bases and 7 bases respectively, with 15 bases between them. Per the germline V gene, CDR1 is SGDLS and CDR2 is YYNGEE. The CDR3 length is 14 residues. The CDR3 sequence: CASSVPNGRFGYTF. CDR3 bases: TGTGCCAGCAGCGTCCCCAACGGGCGCTTTGGCTACACCTTC.

This chain joins TRBV4-1 and TRBJ2-7; no reliable D call. The CDR3 is made up of 13 amino acids. V lost 0 bases, J lost 2 bases, and 5 bases lay in between. Germline V gene data show CDR1 as MGHRA and CDR2 as YSYEKL. CDR3 DNA: TGCGCCAGCAGCCAAGATCTACCCTACGAGCAGTACTTC. The encoded protein is CASSQDLPYEQYF.

The chain joins TRBV7-2 to TRBJ2-3; no clear D gene. Germline V gene lookup returns CDR1 SGHTA and CDR2 FQGNSA. The CDR3 is 11 residues long. V was cut by 4 bases and J by 10 bases, with 9 bases left in between. The CDR3 DNA reads TGTGCCAGCAGCTCGGGCACGGCGCAGTATTTT. It codes for CASSSGTAQYF.

The chain links TRBV3-1 to TRBJ2-1; 11 bases are a match to TRBD2. Losses at the gene ends were 2 bases for V and 7 bases for J; bases not matched to a gene: 1. The CDR3 covers 14 residues. Germline CDR1 LGHDT, CDR2 YNNKEL (reference sequence). The CDR3 bases are TGTGCCAGCAGCCAACTAGCGGGGGGAAATGAGCAGTTCTTC. It specifies CASSQLAGGNEQFF.

This sequence joins TRBV30 and TRBJ1-2, with D unresolved. Germline assignment: CDR1 GTSNPN and CDR2 SVGIG (reference sequence). Trimming removed 3 bases at V and 5 bases at J, with 13 bases between. The CDR3 length is 13 residues. The CDR3 region has the DNA TGTGCCTGGAGGATATACCGAAGTTATGGCTACACCTTC. It codes for CAWRIYRSYGYTF.

The V call is TRBV20-1, the J call TRBJ1-5, with TRBD1 matching over 9 bases. This CDR3 comprises 17 residues. V was clipped by 0 bases and J by 4 bases; unmatched bases: 10. CDR1 is DFQATT and CDR2 is SNEGSKA in the germline V gene (reference sequence). Here the CDR3 DNA reads TGCAGTGCTAGAGATTCTTTTGGGACAGGGAGTAATCAGCCCCAGCATTTT. This gives the protein CSARDSFGTGSNQPQHF.